The 10 T cell receptor beta chains listed next were all sequenced from one sample in a study of Graves' ophthalmopathy and Graves' hyperthyroidism. Investigators amplified TCR beta CDR3 regions from RNA transcripts. HTBI-primed RT-PCR formed the first round, and a multiplex PCR formed the second. TCRdb re-called the multiplex PCR reads through MiXCR, storing one row per CDR3 protein. Of 170,000 or so distinct CDR3 sequences in the sample, 37% are singletons; the top ten hold roughly 5.8%. The sequenced sample was peripheral blood. These receptors all stem from a woman aged 40 to 55 with Graves' ophthalmopathy.

This clonotype was seen ten or more times. The chain's CDR3 is CASSLEVESSYEQYF. CDR3 nucleotide sequence: TGTGCCAGCAGCTTAGAGGTAGAGAGCTCCTACGAGCAGTACTTC. V and J are TRBV7-6 and TRBJ2-7; the D is unclear. The V gene lost 1 base and the J gene lost 0 bases, with 10 bases spanning the gap. CDR1 is SGHVS and CDR2 is FNYEAQ in the germline V gene. The CDR3 has 15 residues. The full variable domain, with the rest looked up from reference TRBV7-6 and TRBJ2-7, is GAGVSQSPRYKVTKRGQDVALRCDPISGHVSLYWYRQALGQGPEFLTYFNYEAQQDKSGLPNDRFSAERPEGSISTLTIQRTEQRDSAMYRCASSLEVESSYEQYFGPGTRLTVT.

This clonotype has ten or more counts. The V and J genes are TRBV27 and TRBJ2-4; D is unresolved. Trimming removed 0 bases from V and 6 bases from J, with 6 bases in between. The CDR3 runs 13 residues. The germline CDR1 and CDR2 sequences are MNHEY and SMNVEV (reference sequence). CDR3: CASSLSVGNIQYF. Written as DNA, the CDR3 is TGTGCCAGCAGTTTATCGGTGGGAAACATTCAGTACTTC.

This clonotype was counted many times. The V and J genes are TRBV9 and TRBJ2-2; 7 bases align to TRBD1. With 0 bases clipped from V and 3 bases from J, the junction kept 8 bases outside the gene matches. The CDR3 has 17 residues. The germline V gene encodes CDR1 SGDLS and CDR2 YYNGEE. CDR3 sequence: CASSVVPTGWHTGELFF. The CDR3 bases are TGTGCCAGCAGCGTAGTTCCGACAGGGTGGCACACCGGGGAGCTGTTTTTT.

This clonotype has ten or more counts. The chain combines TRBV28 with TRBJ1-5; 8 bases are shared with TRBD1. The CDR3 is made up of 17 amino acids. CDR1 and CDR2 (germline): MDHEN, SYDVKM. Trimming at V came to 5 bases and at J to 3 bases, leaving 12 bases not matched to a gene. CDR3 nucleotide sequence: TGTGCCAGCAGTCGACAATCCGGGACAGGATACAATCAGCCCCAGCATTTT. Translation gives CASSRQSGTGYNQPQHF.

In this sample, this clonotype turned up many times. V is TRBV27 and J is TRBJ1-2; the match to TRBD1 covers 7 bases. With V trimmed by 2 bases and J by 2 bases, 2 bases remained unmatched. Looked up from germline, CDR1 is MNHEY and CDR2 is SMNVEV (reference sequence). The CDR3 consists of 14 residues. CDR3 DNA sequence: TGTGCCAGCAGTTTAACAGGGGCGAACTATGGCTACACCTTC. Amino acid sequence: CASSLTGANYGYTF.

The chain links TRBV6-1 to TRBJ2-2, with 7 nucleotides matching TRBD2. The CDR3 spans 13 residues. V lost 4 bases and J lost 10; bases outside the gene matches: 6. Germline values: CDR1 MNHNS, CDR2 SASEGT. This CDR3 reads CASSVRGVEELFF. The CDR3 nucleotides are TGTGCCAGCAGTGTCCGGGGGGTCGAGGAGCTGTTTTTT.

J is TRBJ2-7 and V is TRBV6-1, with D possibly matching TRBD2 (5 bases). The CDR3 has 15 residues. V lost 1 base and J 9 bases, leaving 19 bases between the germline ends. The germline gives CDR1 MNHNS, CDR2 SASEGT. The DNA for the CDR3 is TGTGCCAGCAGTGAAGAGTATCGGGGTATCGGCGGGCAGTACTTC. Residues: CASSEEYRGIGGQYF.

This clonotype was seen a single time. Here the CDR3 DNA reads TGTGCCAGCACTCCCGGGGGCATGAACACTGAAGCTTTCTTT. This translates into CASTPGGMNTEAFF. The genes are TRBV28 and TRBJ1-1; D may be TRBD1 (6 bases). V was trimmed by 7 bases and J by 0 bases, leaving 12 bases between them. CDR1 is MDHEN and CDR2 is SYDVKM in the germline V gene. The CDR3 spans 14 residues.

The CDR3, as DNA: TGTGCCAGCAGCTTACGGCTGAGCAAAAACATTCAGTACTTC. It specifies CASSLRLSKNIQYF. This chain links TRBV7-8 with TRBJ2-4; D ambiguous. Germline CDR1 is SGHVS and CDR2 is FQNEAQ. This CDR3 comprises 14 residues. Deletions cut 2 bases from V and 3 bases from J, with 8 bases between. The variable domain in full, completed from reference TRBV7-8 and TRBJ2-4, reads GAGVSQSPRYKVAKRGQDVALRCDPISGHVSLFWYQQALGQGPEFLTYFQNEAQLDKSGLPSDRFFAERPEGSVSTLKIQRTQQEDSAVYLCASSLRLSKNIQYFGAGTRLSVL.

This clonotype was counted at least ten times. V is TRBV7-9 and J is TRBJ2-5; D may be TRBD2 (5 bases). V was cut by 3 bases and J by 1 base, with 9 bases left in between. Germline CDR1 reads SEHNR; CDR2 reads FQNEAQ (reference sequence). This CDR3 contains 14 residues. CDR3 region: CASSFRERQETQYF. For the CDR3, the DNA is TGTGCCAGCAGCTTTCGGGAACGCCAAGAGACCCAGTACTTC.